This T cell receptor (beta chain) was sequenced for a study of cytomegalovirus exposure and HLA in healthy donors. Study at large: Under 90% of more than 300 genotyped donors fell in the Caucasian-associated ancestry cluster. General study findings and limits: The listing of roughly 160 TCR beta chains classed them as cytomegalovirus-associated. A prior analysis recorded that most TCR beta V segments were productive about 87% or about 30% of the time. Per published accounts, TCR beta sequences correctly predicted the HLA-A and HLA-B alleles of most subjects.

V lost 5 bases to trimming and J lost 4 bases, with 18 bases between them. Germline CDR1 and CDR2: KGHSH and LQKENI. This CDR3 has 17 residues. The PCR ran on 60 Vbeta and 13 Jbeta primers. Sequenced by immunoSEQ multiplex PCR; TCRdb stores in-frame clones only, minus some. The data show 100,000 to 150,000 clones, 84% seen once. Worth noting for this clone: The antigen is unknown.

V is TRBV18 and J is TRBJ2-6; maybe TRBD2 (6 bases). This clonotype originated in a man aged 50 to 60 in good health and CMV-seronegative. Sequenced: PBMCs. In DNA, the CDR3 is TGTGCCAGCTCAAGAACGGGACTCTCTACCGGGGCCAACGTCCTGACTTTC. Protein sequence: CASSRTGLSTGANVLTF.